This T cell receptor (beta chain) was recorded in a study of beta chain features in type 1 diabetes. This clone was seen only a few times. One heparinised blood draw, averaging roughly 120 mL, came from each donor. By way of CD45RO/CCR7/CD25/CD127/CD95/CD27, the CD4+ regulatory, stem cell-like memory, central memory and naive cells were sorted. The germline CDR1 and CDR2 sequences are SNHLY and FYNNEI. The length of the CDR3 is 15 residues. V was pared by 7 bases and J by 2 bases, with 5 bases of the junction left unmatched. Sequenced material consisted of expressed TCRB transcripts (all of the isolated RNA was reverse transcribed). Only in-frame clones appear in the TCRdb table, and some are missing; sequencing was by immunoSEQ multiplex PCR. The table records approximately 140,000 clones, roughly 53% of them present only once.

The TCR sequence derives from a man aged 18 to 30 in good health. The chain links TRBV2 to TRBJ2-1, with 10 bases fitting TRBD2. Sequences were obtained from Tregs from blood. The CDR3 nucleotides are TGTGCCAGCATGAGGAGCGGGAGGGCCTACAATGAGCAGTTCTTC. It specifies CASMRSGRAYNEQFF.